This note documents a single T cell receptor beta chain sequence. The antigen remains undetermined. A constant-region primer served to make TCR beta cDNA from about 0.45 ug total RNA. The TCR beta library was amplified through three nested multiplex PCR rounds in a modified ARM-PCR procedure. Forward primers for TRBV1-TRBV30 and a C-beta reverse primer served the first two PCR rounds, at around 9 cycles each. MiXCR, applied by TCRdb to the multiplex PCR reads, yields one record per CDR3 protein. Among fewer than 85,000 distinct CDR3 sequences listed, approximately 70% were seen once. The CDR3 runs to 14 residues. Germline CDR1 SGHKS, CDR2 YYEKEE (reference sequence). Deletions cut 10 bases from V and 4 bases from J, with 17 bases between. The entry originates in a study of tumor-infiltrating lymphocytes in primary liver carcinoma. Whole-study results and caveats: Tumor samples exhibited a significantly greater top-250-clone fraction than blood samples (p = 0.039). Lower overlap was observed for tumor-adjacent and tumor-blood pairs relative to tumor region pairs.

It was from roughly 20-30 mg of unsorted bulk tissue that RNA and DNA were co-extracted. The material sequenced was tumor-adjacent normal liver tissue. This clonotype originated in a man aged 40-55 years with primary liver carcinoma and hepatitis B virus infection. The chain is built from TRBV5-5 and TRBJ1-4; D not certain. CDR3 in DNA: TGTGCCGGCACCCCAGGAGCCCATAATGAAAAACTGTTTTTT. Encoded protein: CAGTPGAHNEKLFF.